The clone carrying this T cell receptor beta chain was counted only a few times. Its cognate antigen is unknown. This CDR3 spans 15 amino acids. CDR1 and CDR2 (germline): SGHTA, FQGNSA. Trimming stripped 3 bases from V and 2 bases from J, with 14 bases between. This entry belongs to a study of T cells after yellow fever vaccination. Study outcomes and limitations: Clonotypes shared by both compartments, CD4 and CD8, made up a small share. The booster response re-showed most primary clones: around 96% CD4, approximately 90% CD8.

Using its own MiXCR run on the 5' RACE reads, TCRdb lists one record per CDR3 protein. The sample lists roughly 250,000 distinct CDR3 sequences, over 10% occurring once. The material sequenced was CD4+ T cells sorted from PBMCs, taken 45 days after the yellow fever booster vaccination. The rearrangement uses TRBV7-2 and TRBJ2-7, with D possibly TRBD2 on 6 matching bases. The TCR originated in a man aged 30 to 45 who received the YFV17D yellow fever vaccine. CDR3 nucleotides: TGTGCCAGCAGCTTGAAGGCGGGGTCCGCCTACGAGCAGTACTTC. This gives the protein CASSLKAGSAYEQYF.